This section outlines one TCR beta chain sequence together with its context. The length of the CDR3 is 12 residues. Germline CDR1 reads MDHEN; CDR2 reads SYDVKM. The ends were cut back, 3 bases at V and 8 bases at J, with 10 bases in the middle. Clones were sequenced by immunoSEQ multiplex PCR, and TCRdb holds only the in-frame ones, with some missing. Altogether 300,000 to 450,000 clones are present, approximately 81% being singletons, with the ten largest covering roughly 3.9%. The sample originates from a study of blood T cell repertoires in COVID-19. Study context: Sources were T cells, B-cell-depleted T cells, or PBMCs; the material itself was cDNA or gDNA.

The sequence came from a young woman with acute or convalescent COVID-19. The chain uses TRBV28 and TRBJ1-2; unclear D gene. Sequencing was performed on peripheral blood. The CDR3 sequence is CASSFSQWGYTF. DNA for the CDR3: TGTGCCAGCAGTTTCAGTCAGTGGGGCTACACCTTC.